The 7 T cell receptor beta chains reported below all come from one sample, sequenced in a study of spatial heterogeneity in lung cancer. Points from the study as a whole: Counts of expanded alpha and beta TCRs within tumors tracked the tumor nonsynonymous mutation count.

One entry per CDR3 protein results from TCRdb running MiXCR on the 5' RACE reads. The sample carries over 15,000 distinct CDR3 sequences, more than 5.5% recorded once. Time point of the sample: sample taken at primary tumor resection. No cognate antigen is known for these TCRs. Sequencing used lung tumor tissue, obtained at surgery. Source of these receptors: a female donor with early-stage non-small cell lung cancer.

This clonotype was counted at least ten times. The chain couples TRBV7-8 to TRBJ2-4; D call uncertain. Germline V CDR1 and CDR2: SGHVS, FQNEAQ. The CDR3 is 13 residues long. V dropped 0 bases and J dropped 8 bases, with 8 bases sitting between them. The CDR3 DNA follows: TGTGCCAGCAGCTTAGCTGGCCGGGACATTCAGTACTTC. Amino acids: CASSLAGRDIQYF.

This clonotype occurred many times. This rearrangement joins TRBV6-6 to TRBJ2-1, with D tentatively TRBD2 (5 bases). V shed 0 bases and J shed 2 bases, with 20 bases lying between them. Germline assignment: CDR1 MNHNY and CDR2 SVGAGI (reference sequence). This CDR3 contains 19 residues. The DNA of the CDR3 is TGTGCCAGCAGTTACTCGTTATACGGAGTTGGAGCGGCCTACAATGAGCAGTTCTTC. Amino acid sequence: CASSYSLYGVGAAYNEQFF.

This clonotype was detected ten times or more. The chain is built from TRBV7-9 and TRBJ2-1, with D uncertain. Germline loops: CDR1 SEHNR, CDR2 FQNEAQ (reference sequence). The CDR3 runs to 14 residues. V lost 4 bases to trimming and J lost 6 bases, with 13 bases between them. The CDR3, as DNA: TGTGCCAGCAGCTCCCCCGGGTTCGGCAATGAGCAGTTCTTC. Amino acids: CASSSPGFGNEQFF.

This clonotype has at least ten counts. The chain uses TRBV18 and TRBJ2-7; 9 positions match TRBD1. V lost 1 base to trimming and J lost 3 bases; unmatched junction nucleotides: 1. From germline, CDR1 is KGHSH and CDR2 LQKENI. The CDR3 has 14 residues. The CDR3 reads CASSPLGQGYEQYF. For the CDR3, the DNA is TGTGCCAGCTCACCACTGGGACAGGGCTACGAGCAGTACTTC.

This clonotype was recorded at least ten times. This rearrangement joins TRBV9 to TRBJ2-7; 13 bases line up with TRBD2. CDR3 length equals 19 residues. The germline CDR1 and CDR2 sequences are SGDLS and YYNGEE. The V gene end was trimmed by 4 bases and the J gene end by 3 bases; junction bases not matched to a gene: 16. The CDR3 protein is CASSSGRGTSGMKFYEQYF. Here the CDR3 DNA reads TGTGCCAGCAGCTCGGGACGTGGGACTAGCGGGATGAAATTCTACGAGCAGTACTTC.

This clonotype was counted many times. V and J are TRBV4-2 and TRBJ2-2; D might be TRBD1 or TRBD2, each matching 6 bases. Germline V gene data show CDR1 as LGHNA and CDR2 as YNFKEQ. CDR3 length: 17 amino acids. The ends were cut back, 1 base at V and 2 bases at J, with 14 bases in the middle. This CDR3 is CASSQVGGGRNTGELFF. CDR3 DNA sequence: TGTGCCAGCAGCCAAGTGGGGGGCGGGCGCAACACCGGGGAGCTGTTTTTT.

This clonotype was recorded many times. This chain connects TRBV6-5 to TRBJ1-4; TRBD1 matches at 10 bases. CDR1 and CDR2 from the germline V gene are MNHEY and SVGAGI. The CDR3 has 17 amino acids. The V segment lost 6 bases and the J segment 0 bases; nucleotides outside the gene matches: 7. CDR3 sequence reads: CASSRDRGSATNEKLFF. Here the CDR3 DNA reads TGTGCCAGCAGCCGGGACAGGGGTTCTGCAACTAATGAAAAACTGTTTTTT.